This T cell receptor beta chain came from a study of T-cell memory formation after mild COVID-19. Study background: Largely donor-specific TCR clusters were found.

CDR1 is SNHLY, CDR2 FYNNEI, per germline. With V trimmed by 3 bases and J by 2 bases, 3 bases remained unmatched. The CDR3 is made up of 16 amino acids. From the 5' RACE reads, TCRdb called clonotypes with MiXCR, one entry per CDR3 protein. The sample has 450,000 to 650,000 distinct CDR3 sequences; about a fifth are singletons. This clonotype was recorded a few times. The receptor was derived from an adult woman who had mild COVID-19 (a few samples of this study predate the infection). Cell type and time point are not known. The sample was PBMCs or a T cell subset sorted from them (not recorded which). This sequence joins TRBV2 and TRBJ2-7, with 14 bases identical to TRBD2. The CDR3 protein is CASSEGLAGVTYEQYF. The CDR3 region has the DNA TGTGCCAGCAGTGAGGGACTAGCGGGAGTTACCTACGAGCAGTACTTC. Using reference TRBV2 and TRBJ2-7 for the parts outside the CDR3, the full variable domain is EPEVTQTPSHQVTQMGQEVILRCVPISNHLYFYWYRQILGQKVEFLVSFYNNEISEKSEIFDDQFSVERPDGSNFTLKIRSTKLEDSAMYFCASSEGLAGVTYEQYFGPGTRLTVT.